The next 4 T cell receptor beta chains were all read from a single sample in a study of shared T cell receptors in the human thymus. The assay was immunoSEQ multiplex PCR, and TCRdb's table has in-frame clones only and misses some. The profile shows hundreds of thousands of clones, about 80% of them singletons. The sample also formed part of further work on human thymus T cells.

The sample taken for sequencing was thymocytes. The receptors were gathered from a boy in the first two years of life with a congenital heart defect.

The rearrangement links TRBV27 to TRBJ1-5, with D possibly TRBD1 on 6 matching bases. The CDR3 covers 15 residues. CDR1 and CDR2 (germline): MNHEY, SMNVEV (reference sequence). V was clipped by 2 bases and J by 1 base, with 9 bases between them. CDR3 DNA: TGTGCCAGCAGTTTAGCAGGGGAAAGCAATCAGCCCCAGCATTTT. Protein product: CASSLAGESNQPQHF.

The V call is TRBV6-4, the J call TRBJ1-5; the match to TRBD1 covers 7 bases. Germline-derived CDR1 and CDR2 are MRHNA and SNTAGT. The CDR3 loop spans 16 amino acids. V lost 0 bases and J lost 5; bases outside the gene matches: 7. Here the CDR3 reads CASSDSLGQRYQPQHF. CDR3 in DNA: TGTGCCAGCAGTGACTCTTTGGGACAGAGATATCAGCCCCAGCATTTT.

The CDR3 DNA is TGTGCCAGCAGCTTCCGTTGGGAGCGGGAGGGCACAGATACGCAGTATTTT. This sequence encodes CASSFRWEREGTDTQYF. The V call is TRBV9, the J call TRBJ2-3; the match to TRBD2 covers 9 bases. The CDR3 loop spans 17 amino acids. The V and J ends lost 4 bases and 1 base, in that order; junction bases with no gene match: 10. The germline V gene encodes CDR1 SGDLS and CDR2 YYNGEE. Looking up the rest from reference TRBV9 and TRBJ2-3 gives the full variable domain: DSGVTQTPKHLITATGQRVTLRCSPRSGDLSVYWYQQSLDQGLQFLIQYYNGEERAKGNILERFSAQQFPDLHSELNLSSLELGDSALYFCASSFRWEREGTDTQYFGPGTRLTVL.

The genes are TRBV13 and TRBJ2-1; 8 nucleotides match TRBD2. Germline V CDR1 and CDR2: PRHDT, FYEKMQ (reference sequence). Trimming took 0 bases from V and 5 from J; bases not matched to a gene: 3. This CDR3 comprises 15 residues. The DNA of the CDR3 is TGTGCCAGCAGCTTAGGACTAGCGGAAAACAATGAGCAGTTCTTC. As protein: CASSLGLAENNEQFF. Full variable domain (remainder filled in from reference TRBV13 and TRBJ2-1): AAGVIQSPRHLIKEKRETATLKCYPIPRHDTVYWYQQGPGQDPQFLISFYEKMQSDKGSIPDRFSAQQFSDYHSELNMSSLELGDSALYFCASSLGLAENNEQFFGPGTRLTVL.